This T cell receptor (beta chain) was documented in a study of beta chain features in type 1 diabetes listed by TCRdb under 2018. Turning to the overall study: Mean age, gender distribution, total cell number and subset yield did not differ between patients and healthy donors. A total of about 110 million sorted cells were examined across all samples, and the number of cells per subset was strongly correlated with RNA yield. The study compared the TCRB repertoires of sorted circulating CD4+ T cell subsets in recently diagnosed type 1 diabetes patients with those in matched healthy donors. Regulatory and stem cell-like memory subsets were isolated from only 8 patients and 8 healthy donors, whereas naive and central memory subsets came from all 30 or so donors. Here is what the overall study found, with its caveats: Shorter templates might have been favored by PCR, but patient and control samples were amplified and corrected together, so both groups would have been affected equally by any skew. Because cDNA was sequenced instead of genomic DNA, highly expressing activated cells could be over-represented, though the groups showed no difference in activation or CD3 levels. Naive, central memory and regulatory TCRB repertoires appeared to be more alike among patients than among healthy donors. In all four CD4+ subsets, TCRB CDR3 length was moderately but significantly shorter in type 1 diabetes patients. Fewer insertions and more nucleotide deletions at VDJ recombination sites were observed in patients with type 1 diabetes, implying thymic rearrangement abnormalities. Because the HLA sub-analyses included only small numbers of individuals, any influence of HLA type on TCRB rearrangement was left unresolved.

From each donor, a single peripheral blood sample of 90 to 150 mL on average was drawn into heparinised tubes. A BD FACSAria II was used to sort naive, central memory, regulatory and stem cell-like memory CD4+ T cells with a panel that included CD45RO, CCR7, CD25, CD127, CD95 and CD27. Purity was above 95% for every sorted population. PBMCs were isolated immediately by Lymphoprep density gradient centrifugation and stained directly without culture. So that batch effects would be minimized, each experiment stained and sorted samples in pairs, pairing one healthy donor with one patient. The entire isolated RNA was reverse transcribed using the High Capacity cDNA Reverse Transcription Kit, and thus expressed TCRB transcripts were sequenced. Deep immunoSEQ sequencing was applied to naive, central memory and regulatory T cell samples, giving an average of about 3.8 million total reads per sample. Sorted cells were lysed in RLT buffer, and RNA was extracted using DNase-treated RNeasy Micro or Mini kits according to cell number. Each cell subset was processed separately to prevent cross-contamination, with patient and healthy donor samples processed together. TCRB sequences were amplified from cDNA with the immunoSEQ multiplex PCR, producing 87-bp fragments spanning the CDR3 region. Sequencing of the amplicons was performed on the Illumina HiSeq platform. In the paper's pipeline: Synthetic template baselines were used to correct PCR bias computationally, reads within Hamming distance 2 were collapsed, and singletons that could not be merged were discarded. Reads were aligned against IMGT to assign V, D and J genes, CDR3 length and insertions or deletions at six rearrangement sites. Clonotype counts were normalized to sorted cell number within each subset before computing true diversity and Gini coefficients with the tcR R package. The overlap coefficient, calculated on TCRB nucleotide sequences, was used to measure repertoire sharing. The clones in this table, taken by TCRdb from immuneACCESS, are in-frame only. Not every clone is retained; where verified, under half of the shortfall comes from an unresolved V gene, and the cause of the rest is unknown. The V and J calls and clone size were taken over from that table, and D and trimming were inferred from the DNA. Across this sample there are 150,000 to 190,000 clones, with approximately 12% seen only once. The ten most abundant clones make up roughly 1.9% of the sample.

In the case of this clone: The clone's antigen remains unknown. No base qualities exist here, and no much larger clone lies one base off it.

V was cut back by 0 bases and J by 5 bases, leaving a gap of 16 bases between them. The CDR3 covers 16 residues, taking in both the cysteine and the phenylalanine. CDR3 DNA only is kept here, 48 bases in frame from base 1. CDR1 and CDR2 were assigned from the germline V gene (reference sequence) as LNHNV and YYDKDF. The TCR originated in a man aged 18 to 30 in good health. The chain couples TRBV15 to TRBJ1-2; no D segment can be confidently identified. Specimen: central memory CD4+ T cells from blood. This receptor carries the CDR3 CATSRDPGLSVYGYTF. The DNA reads as follows: TGTGCCACCAGCAGAGACCCTGGGCTTTCAGTTTATGGCTACACCTTC. Here the CDR3 is joined to the reference TRBV15 and TRBJ1-2 genes, and the full variable domain is: DAMVIQNPRYQVTQFGKPVTLSCSQTLNHNVMYWYQQKSSQAPKLLFHYYDKDFNNEADTPDNFQSRRPNTSFCFLDIRSPGLGDTAMYLCATSRDPGLSVYGYTFGSGTRLTVV.